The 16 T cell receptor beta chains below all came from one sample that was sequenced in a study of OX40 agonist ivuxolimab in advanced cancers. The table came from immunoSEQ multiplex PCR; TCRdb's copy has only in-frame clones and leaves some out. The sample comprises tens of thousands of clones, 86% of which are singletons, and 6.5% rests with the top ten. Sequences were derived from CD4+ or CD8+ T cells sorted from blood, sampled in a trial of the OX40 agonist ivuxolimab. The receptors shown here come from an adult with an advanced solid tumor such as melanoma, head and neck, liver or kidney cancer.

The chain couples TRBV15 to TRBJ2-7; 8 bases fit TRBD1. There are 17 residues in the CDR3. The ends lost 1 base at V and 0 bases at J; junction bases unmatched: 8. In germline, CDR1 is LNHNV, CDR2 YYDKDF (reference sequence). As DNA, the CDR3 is TGTGCCACCAGCAGAGTCTTGACAGGGGAGACCTCCTACGAGCAGTACTTC. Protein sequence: CATSRVLTGETSYEQYF.

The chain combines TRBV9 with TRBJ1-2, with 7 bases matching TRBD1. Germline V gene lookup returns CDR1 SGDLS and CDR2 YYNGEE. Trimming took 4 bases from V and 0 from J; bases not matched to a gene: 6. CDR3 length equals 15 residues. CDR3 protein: CASSPPTGSNYGYTF. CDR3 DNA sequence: TGTGCCAGCAGCCCCCCGACAGGGTCTAACTATGGCTACACCTTC.

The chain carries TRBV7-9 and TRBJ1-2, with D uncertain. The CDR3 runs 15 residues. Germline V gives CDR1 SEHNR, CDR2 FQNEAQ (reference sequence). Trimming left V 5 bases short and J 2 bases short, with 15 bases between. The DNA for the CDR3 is TGTGCCAGCAGCCAAGTCGCCCGTTGGAACTATGGCTACACCTTC. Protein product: CASSQVARWNYGYTF.

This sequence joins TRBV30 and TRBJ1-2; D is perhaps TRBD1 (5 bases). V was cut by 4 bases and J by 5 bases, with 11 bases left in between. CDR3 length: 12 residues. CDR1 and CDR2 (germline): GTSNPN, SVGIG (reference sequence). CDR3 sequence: CAWTGNGYGYTF. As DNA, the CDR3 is TGTGCCTGGACAGGGAATGGGTATGGCTACACCTTC.

The CDR3 region is CASSLRKSGTDNTGELFF. CDR3 bases: TGTGCCAGCAGCTTAAGGAAATCCGGGACAGACAACACCGGGGAGCTGTTTTTT. The V call is TRBV7-3, the J call TRBJ2-2, with 7 bases lining up with TRBD1. CDR3 size: 18 residues. The trim removed 1 base at V and 2 bases at J, leaving 10 bases unmatched. CDR1 and CDR2 (germline): SGHTA, FQGTGA.

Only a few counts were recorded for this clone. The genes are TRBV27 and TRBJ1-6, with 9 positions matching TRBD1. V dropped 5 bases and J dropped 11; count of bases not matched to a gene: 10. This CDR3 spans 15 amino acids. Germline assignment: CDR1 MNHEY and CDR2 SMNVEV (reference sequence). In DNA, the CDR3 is TGTGCCAGCAGTATAGGACAGGGGTACAGAGCACCCCTCCACTTT. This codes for CASSIGQGYRAPLHF.

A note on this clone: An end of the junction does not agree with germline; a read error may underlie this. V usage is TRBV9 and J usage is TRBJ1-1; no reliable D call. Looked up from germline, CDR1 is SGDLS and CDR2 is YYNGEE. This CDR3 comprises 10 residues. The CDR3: CASSGQELSF. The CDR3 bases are TGTGCCAGCAGCGGTCAGGAGCTCTCGTTT.

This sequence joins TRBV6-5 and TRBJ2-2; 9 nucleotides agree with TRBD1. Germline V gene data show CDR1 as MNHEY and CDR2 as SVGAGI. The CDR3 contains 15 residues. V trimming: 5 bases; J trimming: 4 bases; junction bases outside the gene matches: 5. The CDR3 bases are TGTGCCAGCAGTCAGGGACAGGGAGGCACCGGGGAGCTGTTTTTT. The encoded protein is CASSQGQGGTGELFF.

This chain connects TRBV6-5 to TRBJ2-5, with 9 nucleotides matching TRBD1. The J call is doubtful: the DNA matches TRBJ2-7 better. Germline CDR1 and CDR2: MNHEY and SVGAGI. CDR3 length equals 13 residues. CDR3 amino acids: CASSWEDRGEQYF. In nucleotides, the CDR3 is TGTGCCAGCAGTTGGGAGGACAGGGGCGAGCAGTACTTC.

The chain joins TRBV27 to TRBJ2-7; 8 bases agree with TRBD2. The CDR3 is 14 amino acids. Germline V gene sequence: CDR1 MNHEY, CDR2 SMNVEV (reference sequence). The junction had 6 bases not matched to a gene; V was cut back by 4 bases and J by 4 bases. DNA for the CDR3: TGTGCCAGCAGTTGGGCGGGAGGCCAATACGAGCAGTACTTC. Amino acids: CASSWAGGQYEQYF.

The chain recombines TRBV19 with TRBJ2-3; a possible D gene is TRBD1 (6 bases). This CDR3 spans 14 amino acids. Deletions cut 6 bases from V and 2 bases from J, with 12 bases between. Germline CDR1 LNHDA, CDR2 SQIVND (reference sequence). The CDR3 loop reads CASRKSGVTDTQYF. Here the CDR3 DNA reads TGTGCCAGTAGAAAGTCAGGGGTCACAGATACGCAGTATTTT. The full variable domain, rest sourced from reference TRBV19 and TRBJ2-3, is DGGITQSPKYLFRKEGQNVTLSCEQNLNHDAMYWYRQDPGQGLRLIYYSQIVNDFQKGDIAEGYSVSREKKESFPLTVTSAQKNPTAFYLCASRKSGVTDTQYFGPGTRLTVL.

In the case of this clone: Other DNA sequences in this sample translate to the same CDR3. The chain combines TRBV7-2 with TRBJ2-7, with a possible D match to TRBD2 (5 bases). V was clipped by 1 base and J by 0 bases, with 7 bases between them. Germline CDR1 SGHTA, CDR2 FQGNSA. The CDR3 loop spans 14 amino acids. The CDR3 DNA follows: TGTGCCAGCAGCTTAGGGAGGAGCTCCTACGAGCAGTACTTC. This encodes CASSLGRSSYEQYF.

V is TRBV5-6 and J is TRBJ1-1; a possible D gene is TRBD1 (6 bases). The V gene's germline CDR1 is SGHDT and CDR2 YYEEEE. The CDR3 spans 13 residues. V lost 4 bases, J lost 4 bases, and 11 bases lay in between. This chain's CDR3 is CASSTQGSTEAFF. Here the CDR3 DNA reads TGTGCCAGCAGCACACAGGGTTCCACTGAAGCTTTCTTT.

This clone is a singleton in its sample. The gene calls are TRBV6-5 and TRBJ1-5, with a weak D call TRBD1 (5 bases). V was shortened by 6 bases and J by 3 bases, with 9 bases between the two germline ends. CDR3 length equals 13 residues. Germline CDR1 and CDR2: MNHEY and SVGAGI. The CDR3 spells CASRRQTNQPQHF. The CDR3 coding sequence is TGTGCCAGCAGAAGACAGACCAATCAGCCCCAGCATTTT.

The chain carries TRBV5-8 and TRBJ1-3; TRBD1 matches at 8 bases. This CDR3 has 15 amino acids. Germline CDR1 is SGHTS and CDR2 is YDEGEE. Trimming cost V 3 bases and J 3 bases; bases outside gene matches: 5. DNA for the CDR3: TGTGCCAGCAGCTACCAGGGGGCATTTGGAAACACCATATATTTT. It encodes CASSYQGAFGNTIYF.

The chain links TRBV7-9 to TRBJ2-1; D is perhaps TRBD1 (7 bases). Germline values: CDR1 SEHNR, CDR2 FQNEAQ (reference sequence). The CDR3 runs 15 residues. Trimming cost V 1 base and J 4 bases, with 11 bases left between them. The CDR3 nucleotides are TGTGCCAGCAGCTTAGGGTCAGGGGGGTACAATGAGCAGTTCTTC. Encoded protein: CASSLGSGGYNEQFF.